Listed below are T cell receptor beta chains from one sample, sequenced in a study of blood T cell repertoires in COVID-19. Data came from immunoSEQ multiplex PCR; TCRdb stores just in-frame clones and leaves some out. This table holds hundreds of thousands of clones, about four fifths found once. Material for sequencing was peripheral blood. All receptors derive from a man of 80 years or more with acute or convalescent COVID-19. CDR3s include the opening cysteine and the closing phenylalanine or tryptophan. D genes are given only for firm matches. Where a row states a size, it is once, few, many or the class of an expanded clone; other rows omit it.

size	D	V	J	CDR3	DNA
.	TRBD1	TRBV11-2	TRBJ1-2	CASSRTDRNYGYTF	TGTGCCAGCAGCAGAACGGACAGGAACTATGGCTACACCTTC
.	TRBD1	TRBV7-9	TRBJ1-5	CASSLGTGEQPQHF	TGTGCCAGCAGCTTAGGGACAGGAGAACAGCCCCAGCATTTT
.	TRBD1	TRBV5-4	TRBJ2-6	CASNRDSHSGANVLTF	TGTGCCAGCAATCGGGACAGTCACTCTGGGGCCAACGTCCTGACTTTC
.	TRBD2	TRBV4-1	TRBJ2-1	CASSQYSGRSYNEQFF	TGCGCCAGCAGCCAATATAGCGGGCGGTCCTACAATGAGCAGTTCTTC
.	TRBD1	TRBV6-5	TRBJ1-1	CASSSRGTGVDEAFF	TGTGCCAGCAGTTCTCGGGGGACAGGCGTCGATGAAGCTTTCTTT
.	TRBD1	TRBV9	TRBJ1-2	CASSAIDRGRTNYGYTF	TGTGCCAGCAGCGCCATCGACAGGGGGCGAACCAACTATGGCTACACCTTC
.	TRBD1	TRBV12-5	TRBJ2-7	CASGLVHGTAYEQYF	TGTGCTAGTGGTTTGGTACATGGGACAGCCTACGAGCAGTACTTC
.	.	TRBV5-1	TRBJ1-1	CASSVQGSATEAFF	TGCGCCAGCAGCGTGCAGGGGAGTGCCACTGAAGCTTTCTTT
.	TRBD1	TRBV4-2	TRBJ1-3	CASSQQATGGSGNTIYF	TGTGCCAGCAGCCAACAAGCTACAGGGGGCTCGGGAAACACCATATATTTT
few	.	TRBV27	TRBJ1-6	CASSLRRPGSSGSPLHF	TGTGCCAGCAGTTTACGCCGACCGGGGAGCTCGGGTTCACCCCTCCACTTT
few	TRBD1	TRBV5-6	TRBJ2-7	CASSFDRGSYEQYF	TGTGCCAGCAGCTTCGACAGGGGATCCTACGAGCAGTACTTC
few	.	TRBV30	TRBJ2-7	CAWSEARGTTFWEQYF	TGTGCCTGGAGCGAAGCAAGGGGGACGACCTTCTGGGAGCAGTACTTC
.	.	TRBV19	TRBJ2-1	CATRDFNRNEQFF	TGTGCCACCCGGGACTTTAACCGCAATGAGCAGTTCTTC
.	.	TRBV27	TRBJ1-4	CASSTAGLLEKLFF	TGTGCCAGCAGTACTGCAGGGCTTCTTGAAAAACTGTTTTTT
.	.	TRBV21-1	TRBJ2-7	CASSNGRQGPPEYEQYF	TGTGCCAGCAGCAATGGCCGACAGGGGCCGCCCGAATACGAGCAGTACTTC
.	.	TRBV18	TRBJ1-1	CASSLDSMNTEAFF	TGTGCCAGCTCACTTGACAGCATGAACACTGAAGCTTTCTTT
.	.	TRBV7-8	TRBJ1-3	CASSLDALGSGNTIYF	TGTGCCAGCAGCTTAGACGCTTTGGGCTCAGGAAACACCATATATTTT
.	TRBD2	TRBV11-2	TRBJ2-1	CASSPTSGSYNEQFF	TGTGCCAGCAGCCCCACTAGCGGGTCCTACAATGAGCAGTTCTTC
.	.	TRBV18	TRBJ2-3	CASSPPSQGTDTQYF	TGTGCCAGCTCACCACCGAGCCAGGGCACAGATACGCAGTATTTT
.	.	TRBV5-4	TRBJ1-2	CASSLDRNYGYTF	TGTGCCAGCAGCTTGGACAGGAACTATGGCTACACCTTC
.	.	TRBV6-5	TRBJ1-1	CASSRRAEAFF	TGTGCCAGCAGCCGGCGGGCTGAAGCTTTCTTT
.	TRBD1	TRBV28	TRBJ2-5	CASSRYRGRETQYF	TGTGCCAGCAGTCGATACAGGGGGCGGGAGACCCAGTACTTC
.	.	TRBV4-1	TRBJ1-6	CASSQDLRDSSPLHF	TGCGCCAGCAGCCAAGATTTAAGGGACTCTTCACCCCTCCACTTT
.	TRBD1	TRBV24-1	TRBJ1-5	CATSDPGQGAGNQPQHF	TGTGCCACCAGTGACCCAGGACAGGGGGCCGGAAATCAGCCCCAGCATTTT
.	TRBD1	TRBV5-8	TRBJ1-4	CASSSRGHREKLFF	TGTGCCAGCAGCTCCAGGGGGCACAGGGAAAAACTGTTTTTT
.	.	TRBV4-1	TRBJ2-1	CASSQGGLTYNEQFF	TGCGCCAGCAGCCAAGGGGGGCTGACCTACAATGAGCAGTTCTTC
.	TRBD1	TRBV9	TRBJ2-2	CASSVTQGAPGELFF	TGTGCCAGCAGCGTTACGCAGGGGGCCCCCGGGGAGCTGTTTTTT
.	TRBD1	TRBV18	TRBJ1-1	CASSPLDRGATEAFF	TGTGCCAGCTCACCACTTGACAGGGGCGCCACTGAAGCTTTCTTT
.	TRBD1	TRBV6-6	TRBJ2-2	CASSKRTGGEGGELFF	TGTGCCAGCAGTAAAAGGACAGGGGGAGAGGGCGGGGAGCTGTTTTTT